The sequence of this TCR beta chain was determined in a study of CD8 T cells in ankylosing spondylitis. Study-wide results and caveats: With a CD8+ phenotype, disease-linked clones were relatively rare in peripheral blood. A motif of under 10 highly homologous TCR beta variants was seen as apparently characteristic of ankylosing spondylitis blood. Earlier studies detected some motif variants in reactive arthritis synovial fluid and blood.

Making use of molecular barcodes, quantitative 5'-RACE generated TCR beta libraries. Using its own MiXCR run on the 5' RACE reads, TCRdb lists one record per CDR3 protein. The sample has 75,000 to 95,000 distinct CDR3 sequences, roughly 10% seen once. Germline-derived CDR1 and CDR2 are DFQATT and SNEGSKA (reference sequence). CDR3 length equals 16 residues. Losses at the gene ends were 2 bases for V and 1 base for J; bases not matched to a gene: 4. This clonotype was recorded at least ten times. Its antigen is unknown. Specimen: blood, either unsorted or a sorted T cell fraction (not recorded which). This receptor was obtained from a male donor with ankylosing spondylitis. The chain combines TRBV20-1 with TRBJ2-6; 8 nucleotides line up with TRBD1. The chain's CDR3 is CSARTGGFSGANVLTF. For the CDR3, the DNA is TGCAGTGCTAGAACAGGGGGTTTTTCTGGGGCCAACGTCCTGACTTTC.